The 15 T cell receptor beta chains given below trace back to one sample, sequenced in a study of PD-1 blockade in classical Hodgkin lymphoma. Every patient relapsed after autologous stem cell transplantation, and brentuximab vedotin exposure varied. The protocol was immunoSEQ multiplex PCR, while the TCRdb copy is restricted to in-frame clones and leaves out a portion. The sample shows roughly 140,000 clones, approximately 72% of them seen only once. Sample: peripheral blood mononuclear cells (PBMCs), taken before the second cycle of nivolumab. These receptors all stem from a human donor with classical Hodgkin lymphoma.

The chain carries TRBV7-9 and TRBJ2-3, with 13 positions matching TRBD2. Germline CDR1 SEHNR, CDR2 FQNEAQ (reference sequence). The CDR3 is 14 residues long. The V and J ends lost 4 bases and 10 bases, in that order; junction bases with no gene match: 5. For the CDR3, the DNA is TGTGCCAGCAGCTCCGGACTAGCGGGAGTAGCGCAGTATTTT. Its protein is CASSSGLAGVAQYF.

The CDR3 loop is CASSFRYSWTGGGGAEAFF. In DNA, the CDR3 is TGTGCCAGCAGTTTCCGCTACTCCTGGACAGGGGGCGGGGGCGCTGAAGCTTTCTTT. The rearrangement uses TRBV28 and TRBJ1-1; TRBD1 matches at 11 bases. This CDR3 contains 19 residues. Germline lookup yields CDR1 MDHEN and CDR2 SYDVKM. J was trimmed by 6 bases and V by 3 bases; bases with no gene match: 18.

This clone has only one observation. The rearrangement joins TRBV6-5 to TRBJ2-1; D gene uncertain. Trimming removed 2 bases at V and 0 bases at J, with 11 bases between. Germline V gives CDR1 MNHEY, CDR2 SVGAGI. This CDR3 region has 16 residues. The chain's CDR3 is CASSYLLASSYNEQFF. In nucleotides, the CDR3 is TGTGCCAGCAGTTACCTCCTGGCCAGCTCCTACAATGAGCAGTTCTTC.

The genes are TRBV19 and TRBJ1-2; D remains ambiguous. The CDR3 has 14 residues. The germline V gene encodes CDR1 LNHDA and CDR2 SQIVND (reference sequence). Trimming left V 6 bases short and J 0 bases short, with 11 bases between. The CDR3 reads CASSLPRSNYGYTF. CDR3 nucleotides: TGTGCCAGTAGCCTCCCTAGATCTAACTATGGCTACACCTTC.

This clone was seen more than once but under ten times. This chain joins TRBV2 and TRBJ1-5; D is unresolved. The CDR3 consists of 13 residues. The germline V gene has CDR1 SNHLY and CDR2 FYNNEI. V was pared by 0 bases and J by 3 bases, with 3 bases between. The CDR3 sequence: CASSEAYNQPQHF. CDR3 DNA sequence: TGTGCCAGCAGTGAAGCCTACAATCAGCCCCAGCATTTT.

This clone came up a few times. The gene calls are TRBV27 and TRBJ2-1, with 7 bases identical to TRBD2. CDR3 size: 16 residues. The germline V gene has CDR1 MNHEY and CDR2 SMNVEV (reference sequence). V gave up 3 bases and J gave up 4 bases; unmatched junction bases: 9. Here the CDR3 reads CASSFLAEPGYNEQFF. The CDR3 bases are TGTGCCAGCAGTTTTCTAGCGGAGCCTGGGTACAATGAGCAGTTCTTC.

The chain combines TRBV6-5 with TRBJ2-7, with TRBD2 matching 7 bases. Germline lookup yields CDR1 MNHEY and CDR2 SVGAGI. The CDR3 covers 15 residues. Germline trimming cut 0 bases from V and 2 bases from J; bases unmatched to any gene: 4. The CDR3 bases are TGTGCCAGCAGTTACTCACGCGGGAGTACCTACGAGCAGTACTTC. Translating gives CASSYSRGSTYEQYF.

Notes on this clone: At one of its ends the junction is not consistent with the germline gene, which may arise from a read error. V is TRBV28 and J is TRBJ2-5; 7 bases line up with TRBD2. The CDR3 is 14 residues long. Germline V CDR1 and CDR2: MDHEN, SYDVKM. CDR3 protein: CASSLDIPAGTQDF. The CDR3, as DNA: TGTGCCAGCAGTTTAGACATTCCAGCGGGGACCCAGGACTTC.

The table lists this clone with a few counts. V usage is TRBV29-1 and J usage is TRBJ2-6; 8 bases line up with TRBD1. This CDR3 is 17 amino acids long. V shed 4 bases and J 3 bases; nucleotides not matched to a gene: 11. Germline V gene data show CDR1 as SQVTM and CDR2 as ANQGSEA. This chain's CDR3 is CSVAPRGRSVGANVLTF. In nucleotides, the CDR3 is TGCAGCGTTGCTCCCAGGGGGCGCTCGGTTGGGGCCAACGTCCTGACTTTC.

The V and J genes are TRBV6-6 and TRBJ1-5, with 8 bases lining up with TRBD1. The junction had 7 bases not matched to a gene; V was cut back by 4 bases and J by 5 bases. This CDR3 comprises 15 residues. Germline-derived CDR1 and CDR2 are MNHNY and SVGAGI (reference sequence). The CDR3: CASSWGTGPDQPQHF. As DNA, the CDR3 is TGTGCCAGCAGTTGGGGGACAGGACCAGATCAGCCCCAGCATTTT.

The genes are TRBV19 and TRBJ2-3, with 8 positions matching TRBD2. The CDR3 has 13 residues. J lost 11 bases, V lost 5 bases, and 9 bases had no gene match. Germline V gene sequence: CDR1 LNHDA, CDR2 SQIVND (reference sequence). In DNA, the CDR3 is TGTGCCAGTAGTCCCAGGGAAAGCGGGGGGCAGTATTTT. Its translation is CASSPRESGGQYF.

A single count supports this clone. The V call is TRBV6-5, the J call TRBJ2-3, with a possible D match to TRBD1 (6 bases). Trimming stripped 2 bases from V and 1 base from J, with 7 bases between. Germline values: CDR1 MNHEY, CDR2 SVGAGI. There are 14 residues in the CDR3. This chain's CDR3 is CASSYNRGTDTQYF. CDR3 DNA: TGTGCCAGCAGTTACAACAGGGGCACAGATACGCAGTATTTT.

The chain carries TRBV5-5 and TRBJ1-1, with unresolved D. CDR3 length: 14 residues. CDR1 and CDR2 from the germline V gene are SGHKS and YYEKEE (reference sequence). V lost 0 bases and J lost 4, with 10 bases in between. CDR3 loop: CASSLAGRTTEAFF. CDR3 nucleotides: TGTGCCAGCAGCTTGGCCGGCCGTACCACTGAAGCTTTCTTT.

The chain links TRBV7-3 to TRBJ2-3; D call uncertain. The germline V and J ends were trimmed by 1 base and 0 bases, with 5 bases remaining between them. This CDR3 comprises 14 residues. Germline CDR1 is SGHTA and CDR2 is FQGTGA. Here the CDR3 reads CASSLRGSTDTQYF. Written as DNA, the CDR3 is TGTGCCAGCAGCTTAAGAGGTAGCACAGATACGCAGTATTTT.

This chain links TRBV28 with TRBJ2-1, with 9 bases identical to TRBD2. CDR1 is MDHEN, CDR2 SYDVKM, per germline. The CDR3 is 15 residues long. V was clipped by 6 bases and J by 6 bases; unmatched bases: 9. CDR3 amino acids: CASSLSGRPGNEQFF. The CDR3, as DNA: TGTGCCAGCAGCCTAAGCGGGAGGCCCGGCAATGAGCAGTTCTTC.